One TCR beta chain is described in this entry. Antigen specificity is unknown. The data derive from a study of shared clonotypes between healthy human individuals. Study-level findings and limits: With few donors, the genetic and exposure-history diversity represented was limited. Sequencing depth was a factor that was expected to affect clonotype sharing among donors.

Every immunoSEQ plate was one replicate of a subset's evenly spread DNA. In the original processing: Because ImmunoSEQ provided only junction sequences with no quality scores, the filtering differed. Clones were read by immunoSEQ multiplex PCR, and TCRdb kept only the in-frame ones, dropping some. That table gives V, J and clone size, and the DNA gave D and trimming. Of about 680,000 clones listed, 60% to 75% are singletons. Unmatched junction bases numbered 20, after V lost 4 bases and J lost 2 bases. This CDR3 contains 20 residues. CDR1 and CDR2 from the germline V gene are SGHRS and YFSETQ. Sample: memory CD4+ T cells sorted from blood. Subset meaning: CD45RA-negative fraction. V and J are TRBV5-1 and TRBJ2-1; 8 bases are a match to TRBD2. The TCR originated in a woman aged 25 to 39 in good health. Here the CDR3 DNA reads TGCGCCAGCAGCCTACGAGCGGGAGAAGGGTGGATGGCACCCTACAATGAGCAGTTCTTC. This gives the protein CASSLRAGEGWMAPYNEQFF.